The source of this T cell receptor (beta chain) is a study of blood T cell repertoires in COVID-19. On the study more broadly: In each case, the material was cDNA or gDNA derived from T cells, B-cell-depleted T cells, or PBMCs.

The CDR3 consists of 14 residues. Germline V gene sequence: CDR1 ENHRY, CDR2 SYGVKD. Deletions cut 3 bases from V and 5 bases from J, with 10 bases between. Libraries were prepared by immunoSEQ multiplex PCR; TCRdb keeps only in-frame clonotypes and omits some of them. Counted here are under 300,000 clones, approximately 84% occurring once; the ten biggest clones make up 4%. V is TRBV10-3 and J is TRBJ2-2; unclear D gene. This TCR was sampled from a man over 45 with acute or convalescent COVID-19. Sequenced: peripheral blood. CDR3 amino acids: CAISDRISTGELFF. In nucleotides, the CDR3 is TGTGCCATCAGTGACAGAATCTCTACCGGGGAGCTGTTTTTT.